This record covers a single T cell receptor (beta chain). This CDR3 is 16 amino acids long. Germline CDR1 is SGHVS and CDR2 is FNYEAQ. The source of the sample is a study of tumor-infiltrating lymphocytes in oesophageal squamous cell carcinoma. TCRdb re-called the PCR reads through MiXCR, storing one row per CDR3 protein. Of roughly 17,000 distinct CDR3 sequences listed, about 46% are singletons. This TCR derives from a male donor with esophageal squamous cell carcinoma. The sequencing sample was made of esophageal tumor tissue. The chain recombines TRBV7-6 with TRBJ2-5, with 9 bases aligning to TRBD2. The DNA end lines up better with TRBJ2-7; the J call may be wrong. DNA for the CDR3: TGTGCCAGCAGATTCCGCGGGACTAGCAGTATCTACGAGCAGTACTTC. Amino acid sequence: CASRFRGTSSIYEQYF.